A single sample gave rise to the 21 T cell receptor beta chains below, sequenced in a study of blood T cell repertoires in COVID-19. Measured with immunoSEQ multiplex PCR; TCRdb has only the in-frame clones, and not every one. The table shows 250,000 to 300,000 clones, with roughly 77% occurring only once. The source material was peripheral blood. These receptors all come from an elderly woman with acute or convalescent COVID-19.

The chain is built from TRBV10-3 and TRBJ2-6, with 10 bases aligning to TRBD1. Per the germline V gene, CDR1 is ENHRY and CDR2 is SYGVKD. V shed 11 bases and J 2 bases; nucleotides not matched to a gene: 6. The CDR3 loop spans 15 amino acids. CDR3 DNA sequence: TGTGCCTCCCGGGACAGGGGTACTGGGGCCAACGTCCTGACTTTC. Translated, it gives CASRDRGTGANVLTF.

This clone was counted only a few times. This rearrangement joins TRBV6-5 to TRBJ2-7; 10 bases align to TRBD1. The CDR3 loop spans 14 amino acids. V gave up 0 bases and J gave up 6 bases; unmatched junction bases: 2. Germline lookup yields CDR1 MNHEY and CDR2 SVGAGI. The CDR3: CASSYSTGGVEQYF. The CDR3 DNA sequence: TGTGCCAGCAGTTACTCGACAGGGGGCGTCGAGCAGTACTTC.

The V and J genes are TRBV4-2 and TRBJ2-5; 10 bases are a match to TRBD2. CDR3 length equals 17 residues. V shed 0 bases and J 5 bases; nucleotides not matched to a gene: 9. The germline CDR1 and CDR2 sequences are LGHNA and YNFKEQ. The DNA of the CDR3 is TGTGCCAGCAGCCAAGACCCTAGCGGGAGTTGGGCGGAGACCCAGTACTTC. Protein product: CASSQDPSGSWAETQYF.

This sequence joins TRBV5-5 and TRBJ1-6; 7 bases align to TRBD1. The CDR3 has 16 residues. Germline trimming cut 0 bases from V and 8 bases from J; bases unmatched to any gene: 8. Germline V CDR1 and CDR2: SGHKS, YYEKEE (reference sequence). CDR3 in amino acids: CASSLGRGRGDSPLHF. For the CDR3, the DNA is TGTGCCAGCAGCTTGGGGAGGGGGCGAGGGGATTCACCCCTCCACTTT.

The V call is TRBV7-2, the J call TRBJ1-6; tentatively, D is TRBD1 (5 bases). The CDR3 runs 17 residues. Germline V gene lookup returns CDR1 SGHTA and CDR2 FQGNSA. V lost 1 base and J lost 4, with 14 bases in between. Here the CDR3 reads CASSLGWGRAYNSPLHF. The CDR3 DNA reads TGTGCCAGCAGCTTAGGGTGGGGCAGGGCTTATAATTCACCCCTCCACTTT.

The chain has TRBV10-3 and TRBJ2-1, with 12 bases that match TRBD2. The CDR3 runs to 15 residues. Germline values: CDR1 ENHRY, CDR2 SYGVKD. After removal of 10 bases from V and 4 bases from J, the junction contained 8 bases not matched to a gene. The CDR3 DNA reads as TGTGCCACAGAGACGACTAGCGGGAGTTACAATGAGCAGTTCTTC. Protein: CATETTSGSYNEQFF.

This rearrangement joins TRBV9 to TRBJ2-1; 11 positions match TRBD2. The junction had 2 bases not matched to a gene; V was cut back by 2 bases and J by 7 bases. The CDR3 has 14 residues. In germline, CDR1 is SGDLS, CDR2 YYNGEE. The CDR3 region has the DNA TGTGCCAGCAGCGTTAGCGGGAGGGTTAATGAGCAGTTCTTC. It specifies CASSVSGRVNEQFF.

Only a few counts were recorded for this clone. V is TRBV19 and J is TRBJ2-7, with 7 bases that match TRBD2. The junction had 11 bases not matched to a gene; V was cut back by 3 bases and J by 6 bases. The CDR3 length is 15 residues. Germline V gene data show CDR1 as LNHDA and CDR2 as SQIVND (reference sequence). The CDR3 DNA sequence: TGTGCCAGTAGTATCGGCGGGGGTAACCCCGCCGAGCAGTACTTC. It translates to CASSIGGGNPAEQYF.

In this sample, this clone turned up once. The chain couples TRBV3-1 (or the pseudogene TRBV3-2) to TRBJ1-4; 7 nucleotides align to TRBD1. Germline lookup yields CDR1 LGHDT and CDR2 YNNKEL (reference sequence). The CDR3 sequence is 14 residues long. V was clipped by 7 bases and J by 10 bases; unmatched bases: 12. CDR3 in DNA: TGTGCCAGCACCCCACCGACAGGGACCAGAAAACTGTTTTTT. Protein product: CASTPPTGTRKLFF.

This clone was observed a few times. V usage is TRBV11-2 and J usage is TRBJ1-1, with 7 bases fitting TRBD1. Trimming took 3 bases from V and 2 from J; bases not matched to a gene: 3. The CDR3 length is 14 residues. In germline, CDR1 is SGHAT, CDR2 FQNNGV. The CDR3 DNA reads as TGTGCCAGCAGCTTGCAGGGGGGAAACACTGAAGCTTTCTTT. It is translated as CASSLQGGNTEAFF. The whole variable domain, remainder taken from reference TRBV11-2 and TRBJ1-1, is EAGVAQSPRYKIIEKRQSVAFWCNPISGHATLYWYQQILGQGPKLLIQFQNNGVVDDSQLPKDRFSAERLKGVDSTLKIQPAKLEDSAVYLCASSLQGGNTEAFFGQGTRLTVV.

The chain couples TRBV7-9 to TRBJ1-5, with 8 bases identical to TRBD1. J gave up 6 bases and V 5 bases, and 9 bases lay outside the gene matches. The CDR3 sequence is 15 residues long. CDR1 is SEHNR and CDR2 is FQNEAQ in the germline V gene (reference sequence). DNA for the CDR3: TGTGCCAGCAGCCTGACAGGGGTTCACACTCAGCCCCAGCATTTT. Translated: CASSLTGVHTQPQHF.

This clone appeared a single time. DNA of the CDR3: TGCAGCGTTGAACGACGTTTTGGGACAGAAAACTATGGCTACACCTTC. Protein: CSVERRFGTENYGYTF. V gene TRBV29-1 combines with J gene TRBJ1-2; 7 nucleotides align to TRBD1. Germline-derived CDR1 and CDR2 are SQVTM and ANQGSEA. This CDR3 comprises 16 residues. With 2 bases clipped from V and 2 bases from J, the junction kept 11 bases outside the gene matches.

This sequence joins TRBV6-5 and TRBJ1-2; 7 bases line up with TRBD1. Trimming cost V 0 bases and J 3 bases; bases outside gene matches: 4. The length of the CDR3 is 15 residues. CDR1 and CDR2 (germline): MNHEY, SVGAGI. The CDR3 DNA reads TGTGCCAGCAGTTACTCGCACAGGGGAGACTATGGCTACACCTTC. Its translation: CASSYSHRGDYGYTF.

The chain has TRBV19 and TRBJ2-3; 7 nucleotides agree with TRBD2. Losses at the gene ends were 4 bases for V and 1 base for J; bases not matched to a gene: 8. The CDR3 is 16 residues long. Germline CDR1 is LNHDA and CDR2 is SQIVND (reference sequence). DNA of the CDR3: TGTGCCAGTAGTACCCCAGGACTAGTTCGCACAGATACGCAGTATTTT. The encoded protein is CASSTPGLVRTDTQYF. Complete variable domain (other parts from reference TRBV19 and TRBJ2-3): DGGITQSPKYLFRKEGQNVTLSCEQNLNHDAMYWYRQDPGQGLRLIYYSQIVNDFQKGDIAEGYSVSREKKESFPLTVTSAQKNPTAFYLCASSTPGLVRTDTQYFGPGTRLTVL.

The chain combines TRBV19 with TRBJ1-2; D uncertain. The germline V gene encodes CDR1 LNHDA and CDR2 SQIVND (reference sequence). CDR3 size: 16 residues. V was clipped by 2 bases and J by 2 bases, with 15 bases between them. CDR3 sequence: CASSITRALGNYGYTF. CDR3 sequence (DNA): TGTGCCAGTAGTATAACGCGTGCCCTCGGGAACTATGGCTACACCTTC.

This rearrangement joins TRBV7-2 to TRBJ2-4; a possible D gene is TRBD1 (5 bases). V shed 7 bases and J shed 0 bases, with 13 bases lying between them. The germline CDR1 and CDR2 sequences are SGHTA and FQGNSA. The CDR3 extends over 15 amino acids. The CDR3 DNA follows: TGTGCCAGCAAGCAGTGGGGCTTAGCCAAAAACATTCAGTACTTC. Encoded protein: CASKQWGLAKNIQYF.

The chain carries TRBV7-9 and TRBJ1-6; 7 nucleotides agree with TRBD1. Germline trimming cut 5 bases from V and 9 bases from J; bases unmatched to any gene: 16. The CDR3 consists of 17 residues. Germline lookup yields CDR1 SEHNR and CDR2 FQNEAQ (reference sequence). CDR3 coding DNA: TGTGCCAGCAGCCCCGTCCGGGACAGCAGGTCTAGTTCACCCCTCCACTTT. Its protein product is CASSPVRDSRSSSPLHF.

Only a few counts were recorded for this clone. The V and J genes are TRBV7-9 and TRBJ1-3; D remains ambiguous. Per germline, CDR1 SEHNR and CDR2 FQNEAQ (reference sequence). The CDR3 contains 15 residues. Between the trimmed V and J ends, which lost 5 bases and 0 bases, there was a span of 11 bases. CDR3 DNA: TGTGCCAGCAGCCCCCGTGCGGGCTCTGGAAACACCATATATTTT. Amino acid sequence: CASSPRAGSGNTIYF.

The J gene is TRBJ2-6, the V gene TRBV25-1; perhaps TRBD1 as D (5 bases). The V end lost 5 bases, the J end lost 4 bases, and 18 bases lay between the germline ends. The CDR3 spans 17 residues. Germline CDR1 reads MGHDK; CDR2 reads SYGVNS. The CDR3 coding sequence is TGTGCCAGCAGTCGGAGCAGGGTCCGGTACGGGGCCAACGTCCTGACTTTC. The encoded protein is CASSRSRVRYGANVLTF.

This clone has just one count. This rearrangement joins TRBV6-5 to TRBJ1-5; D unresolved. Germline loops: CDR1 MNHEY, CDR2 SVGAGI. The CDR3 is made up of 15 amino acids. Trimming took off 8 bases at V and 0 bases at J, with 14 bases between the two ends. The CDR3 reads CASYLMAYSNQPQHF. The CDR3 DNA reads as TGTGCCAGCTACCTGATGGCTTATAGCAATCAGCCCCAGCATTTT.

In DNA, the CDR3 is TGTGCCAGCAGTGACAGGGGGGGATTTGGTCAGCCCCAGCATTTT. Its translation is CASSDRGGFGQPQHF. V is TRBV6-6 and J is TRBJ1-5, with 9 bases aligning to TRBD1. V trimming: 5 bases; J trimming: 6 bases; junction bases outside the gene matches: 8. Germline CDR1 is MNHNY and CDR2 is SVGAGI (reference sequence). The CDR3 is made up of 15 amino acids.